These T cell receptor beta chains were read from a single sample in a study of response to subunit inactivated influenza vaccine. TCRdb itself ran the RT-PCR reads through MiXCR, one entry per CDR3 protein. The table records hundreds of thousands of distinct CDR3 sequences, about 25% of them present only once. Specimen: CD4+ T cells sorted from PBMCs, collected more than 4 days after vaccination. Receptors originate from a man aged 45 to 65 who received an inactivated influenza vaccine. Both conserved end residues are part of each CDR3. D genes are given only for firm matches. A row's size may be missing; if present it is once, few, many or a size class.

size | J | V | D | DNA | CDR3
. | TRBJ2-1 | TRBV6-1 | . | TGTGCCAGCAGTCCCCGGGCGAGCTCCTACAATGAGCAGTTCTTC | CASSPRASSYNEQFF
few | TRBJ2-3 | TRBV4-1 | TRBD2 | TGCGCCAGCAGCCAAGATTCTAGCGGGGTTCGCACAGATACGCAGTATTTT | CASSQDSSGVRTDTQYF
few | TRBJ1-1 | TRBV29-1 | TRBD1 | TGCAGCGTCTCCGGGACAGGGCAGGGGATCACTGAAGCTTTCTTT | CSVSGTGQGITEAFF
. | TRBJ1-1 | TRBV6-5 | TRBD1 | TGTGCCAGCAGTTACGGACAGGGGGCTATAAGGACTGAAGCTTTCTTT | CASSYGQGAIRTEAFF
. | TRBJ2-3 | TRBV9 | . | TGTGCCAGCAGCGTAGAGTGGGGGACAGATACGCAGTATTTT | CASSVEWGTDTQYF
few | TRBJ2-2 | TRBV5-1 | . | TGCGCCAGCAGCTTGGAATGGGGCCCAGGGGAGCTGTTTTTT | CASSLEWGPGELFF
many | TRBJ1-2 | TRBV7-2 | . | TGTGCCAGCAGCTTCAGGGCTTGGGGCTACACCTTC | CASSFRAWGYTF
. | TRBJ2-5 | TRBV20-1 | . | TGCAGTGCCCTACTAGGGGAGACCCAGTACTTC | CSALLGETQYF
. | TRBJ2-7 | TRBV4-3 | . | TGCGCCAGCAGCCAAGAGGCCCTGACGGTTAGCTCCTACGAGCAGTACTTC | CASSQEALTVSSYEQYF
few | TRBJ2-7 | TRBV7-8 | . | TGTGCCAGCAGCTTGCCAGGGCAGAGCTCCTACGAGCAGTACTTC | CASSLPGQSSYEQYF
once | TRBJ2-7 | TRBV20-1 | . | TGCAGTGCTAGTGGGCCAGGGTACGAGCAGTACTTC | CSASGPGYEQYF
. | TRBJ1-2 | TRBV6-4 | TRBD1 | TGTGCCAGCAGCGAGGGACAGGGGATTAACTATGGCTACACCTTC | CASSEGQGINYGYTF
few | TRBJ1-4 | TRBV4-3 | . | TGCGCCAGCAGCCAAGATTTCAGCGGGACGACGGAAAAACTGTTTTTT | CASSQDFSGTTEKLFF
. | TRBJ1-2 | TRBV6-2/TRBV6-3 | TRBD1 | TGTGCCAGCAGAGAGGGGGCTGACGGCTACACCTTC | CASREGADGYTF
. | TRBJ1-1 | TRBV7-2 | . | TGTGCCAGCAGCTTACGGAAGGGGCTTGGCACTGAAGCTTTCTTT | CASSLRKGLGTEAFF
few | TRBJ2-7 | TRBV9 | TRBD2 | TGTGCCAGCAGCGTCGGACTAGCGGGAAGGTACGAGCAGTACTTC | CASSVGLAGRYEQYF
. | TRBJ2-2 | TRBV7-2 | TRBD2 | TGTGCCAGCAGCCGTACTAGCGGGAGGGCCTCCGGGGAGCTGTTTTTT | CASSRTSGRASGELFF
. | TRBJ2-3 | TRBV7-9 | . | TGTGCCAGCGGACTCCTCACAGATACGCAGTATTTT | CASGLLTDTQYF
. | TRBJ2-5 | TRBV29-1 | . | TGCAGCGTTGAAAAACTAGCAGCGACCCAGTACTTC | CSVEKLAATQYF
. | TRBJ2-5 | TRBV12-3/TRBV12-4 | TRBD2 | TGTGCCAGCAGTTTATCCGGGGGGGACGAGACCCAGTACTTC | CASSLSGGDETQYF
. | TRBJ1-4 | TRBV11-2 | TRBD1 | TGTGCCAGCAGCACGGGGACAGGTCCAAGGGAAAAACTGTTTTTT | CASSTGTGPREKLFF
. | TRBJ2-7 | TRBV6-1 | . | TGTGCCAGCAATGAAGTGGGGGGCGAGCAGTACTTC | CASNEVGGEQYF
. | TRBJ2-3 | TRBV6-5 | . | TGTGCCAGCAGTTACTCGCTGTCCACAGATACGCAGTATTTT | CASSYSLSTDTQYF
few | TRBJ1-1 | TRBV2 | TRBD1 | TGTGCCAGCATCCTGGGACAGGGTGGGACTGAAGCTTTCTTT | CASILGQGGTEAFF
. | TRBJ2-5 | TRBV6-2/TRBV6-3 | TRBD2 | TGTGCCAGCAGTTCACCGACTAGCGGGATGGAGACCCAGTACTTC | CASSSPTSGMETQYF
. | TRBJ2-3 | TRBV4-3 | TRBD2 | TGCGCCAGCAGCCAAGAGCCAGCGGGAGACAGGTCAGATACGCAGTATTTT | CASSQEPAGDRSDTQYF